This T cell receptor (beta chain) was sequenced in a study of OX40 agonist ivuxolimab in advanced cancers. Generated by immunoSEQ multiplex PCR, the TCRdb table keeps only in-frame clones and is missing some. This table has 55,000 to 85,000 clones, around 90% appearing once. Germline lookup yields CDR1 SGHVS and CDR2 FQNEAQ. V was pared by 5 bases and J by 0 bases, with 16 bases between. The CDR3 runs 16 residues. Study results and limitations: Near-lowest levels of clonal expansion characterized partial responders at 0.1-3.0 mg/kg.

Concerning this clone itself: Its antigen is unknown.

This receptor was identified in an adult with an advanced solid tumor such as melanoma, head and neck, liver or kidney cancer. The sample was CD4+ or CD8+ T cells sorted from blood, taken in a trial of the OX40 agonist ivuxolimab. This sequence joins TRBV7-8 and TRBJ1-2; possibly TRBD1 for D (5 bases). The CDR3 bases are TGTGCCAGCAGCCCCCGGGGGTGGGATGCTAACTATGGCTACACCTTC. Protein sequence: CASSPRGWDANYGYTF.